Sequencing of this T cell receptor beta chain was carried out in a study of early T cells in non-severe SARS-CoV-2 infection. The wider study: Sequenced material consisted of bulk RNA (from unsorted whole blood), and chains were unpaired.

The TCR library protocol was used to attach unique molecular identifiers. These identifiers were attached to individual cDNA molecules. TCRdb re-called the 5' RACE reads through MiXCR, storing one row per CDR3 protein. In the table there are roughly 81,000 distinct CDR3 sequences, around 10% of which are singletons. V dropped 3 bases and J dropped 3 bases, with 6 bases sitting between them. The CDR3 runs to 12 residues. Germline CDR1 is SEHNR and CDR2 is FQNEAQ (reference sequence). This clonotype was seen at least ten times. The sequencing sample was made of whole blood. This chain links TRBV7-9 with TRBJ2-7, with D unclear. The clonotype was recovered from an adult who was a healthcare worker with PCR-confirmed SARS-CoV-2 infection or an uninfected control (not recorded which). DNA for the CDR3: TGTGCCAGCAGCTTCCAGAACTACGAGCAGTACTTC. Translated: CASSFQNYEQYF.